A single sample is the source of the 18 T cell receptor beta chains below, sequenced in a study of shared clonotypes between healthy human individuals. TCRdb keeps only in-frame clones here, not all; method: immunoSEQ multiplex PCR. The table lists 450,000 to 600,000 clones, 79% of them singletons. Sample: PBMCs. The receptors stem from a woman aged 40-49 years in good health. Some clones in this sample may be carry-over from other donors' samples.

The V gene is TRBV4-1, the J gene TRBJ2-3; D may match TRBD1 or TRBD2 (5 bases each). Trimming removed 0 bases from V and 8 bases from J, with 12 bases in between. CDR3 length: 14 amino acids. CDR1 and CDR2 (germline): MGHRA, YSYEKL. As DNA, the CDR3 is TGCGCCAGCAGCCAAGATTCCTCGGGGCGTACGCAGTATTTT. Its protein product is CASSQDSSGRTQYF.

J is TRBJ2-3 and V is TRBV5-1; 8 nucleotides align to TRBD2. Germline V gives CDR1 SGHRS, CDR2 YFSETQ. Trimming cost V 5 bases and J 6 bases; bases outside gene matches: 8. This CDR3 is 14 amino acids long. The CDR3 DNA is TGCGCCAGCAGGGGACTAGACGGTCCCGATACGCAGTATTTT. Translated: CASRGLDGPDTQYF.

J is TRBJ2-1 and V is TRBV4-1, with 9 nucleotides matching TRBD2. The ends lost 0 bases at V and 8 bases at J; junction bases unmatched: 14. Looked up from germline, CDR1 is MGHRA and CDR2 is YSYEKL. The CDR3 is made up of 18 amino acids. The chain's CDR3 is CASSQDPGLAVGTHEQFF. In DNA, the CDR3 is TGCGCCAGCAGCCAAGACCCGGGACTAGCAGTAGGTACCCATGAGCAGTTCTTC.

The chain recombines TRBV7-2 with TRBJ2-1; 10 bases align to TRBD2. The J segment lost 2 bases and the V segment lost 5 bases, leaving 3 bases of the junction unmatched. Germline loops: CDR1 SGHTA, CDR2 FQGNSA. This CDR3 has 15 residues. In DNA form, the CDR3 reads TGTGCCAGCAGCCCTCTAGCGGGAGCCTACAATGAGCAGTTCTTC. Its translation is CASSPLAGAYNEQFF.

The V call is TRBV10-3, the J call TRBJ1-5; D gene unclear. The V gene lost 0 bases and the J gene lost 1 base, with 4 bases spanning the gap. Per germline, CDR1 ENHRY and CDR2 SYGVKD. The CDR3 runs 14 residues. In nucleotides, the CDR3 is TGTGCCATCAGTGAGTCGACCAGCAATCAGCCCCAGCATTTT. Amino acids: CAISESTSNQPQHF.

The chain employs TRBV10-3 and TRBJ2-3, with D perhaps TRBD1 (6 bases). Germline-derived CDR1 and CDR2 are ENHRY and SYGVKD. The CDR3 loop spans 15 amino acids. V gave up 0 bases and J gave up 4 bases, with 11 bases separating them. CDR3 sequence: CAISESGGEADTQYF. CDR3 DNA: TGTGCCATCAGTGAGTCAGGGGGAGAGGCAGATACGCAGTATTTT.

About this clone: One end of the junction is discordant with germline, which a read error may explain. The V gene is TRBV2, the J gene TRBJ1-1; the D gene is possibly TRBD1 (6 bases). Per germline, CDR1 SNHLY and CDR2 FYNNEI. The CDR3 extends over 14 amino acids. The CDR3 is CASSEARDTRGAFF. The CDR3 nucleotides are TGTGCCAGCAGCGAAGCTAGGGACACCCGGGGAGCTTTCTTT.

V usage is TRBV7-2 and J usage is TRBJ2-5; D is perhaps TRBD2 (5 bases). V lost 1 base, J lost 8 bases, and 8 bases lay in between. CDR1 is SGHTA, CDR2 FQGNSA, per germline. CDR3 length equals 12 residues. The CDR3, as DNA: TGTGCCAGCAGCTTAGTCGGAGGAACCCAGTACTTC. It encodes CASSLVGGTQYF.

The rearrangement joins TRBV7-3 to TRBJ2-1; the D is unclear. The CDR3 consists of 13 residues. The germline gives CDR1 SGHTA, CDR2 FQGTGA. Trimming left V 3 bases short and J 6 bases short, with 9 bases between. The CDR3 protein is CASSFNSINEQFF. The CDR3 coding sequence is TGTGCCAGCAGCTTCAACAGTATCAATGAGCAGTTCTTC.

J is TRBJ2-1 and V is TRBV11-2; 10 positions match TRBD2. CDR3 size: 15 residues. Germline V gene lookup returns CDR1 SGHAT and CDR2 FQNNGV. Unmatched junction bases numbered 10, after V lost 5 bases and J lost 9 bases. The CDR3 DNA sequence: TGTGCCAGCAGCCCCCGGACTAGCGGAAAGGCTGAGCAGTTCTTC. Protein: CASSPRTSGKAEQFF.

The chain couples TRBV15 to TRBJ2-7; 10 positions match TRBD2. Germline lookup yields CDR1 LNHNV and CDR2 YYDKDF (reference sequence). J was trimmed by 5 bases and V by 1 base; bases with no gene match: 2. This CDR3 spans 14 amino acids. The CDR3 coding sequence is TGTGCCACCAGCAGAGTAGGACTAGCGGACGAGCAGTACTTC. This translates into CATSRVGLADEQYF.

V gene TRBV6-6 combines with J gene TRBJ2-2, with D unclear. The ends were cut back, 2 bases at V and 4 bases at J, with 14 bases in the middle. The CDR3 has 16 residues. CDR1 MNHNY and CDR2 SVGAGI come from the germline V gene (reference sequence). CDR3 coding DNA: TGTGCCAGCAGTTACGGCGACGCCTCGGGCACCGGGGAGCTGTTTTTT. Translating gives CASSYGDASGTGELFF.

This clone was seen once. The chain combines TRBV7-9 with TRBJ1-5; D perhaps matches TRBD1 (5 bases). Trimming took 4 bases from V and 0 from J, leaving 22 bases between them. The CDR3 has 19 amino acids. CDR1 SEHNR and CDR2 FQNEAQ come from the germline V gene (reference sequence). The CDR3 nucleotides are TGTGCCAGCAGCTATGCCGTAGGAGGGGTTCGATATAGCAATCAGCCCCAGCATTTT. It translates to CASSYAVGGVRYSNQPQHF.

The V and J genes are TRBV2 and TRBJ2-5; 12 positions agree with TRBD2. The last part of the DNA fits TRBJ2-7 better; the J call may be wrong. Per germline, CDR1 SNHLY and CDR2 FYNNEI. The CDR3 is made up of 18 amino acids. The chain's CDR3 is CASSEAPSGRAFSYEQYF. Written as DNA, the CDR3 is TGTGCCAGCAGTGAAGCGCCTAGCGGGAGGGCCTTCTCCTACGAGCAGTACTTC.

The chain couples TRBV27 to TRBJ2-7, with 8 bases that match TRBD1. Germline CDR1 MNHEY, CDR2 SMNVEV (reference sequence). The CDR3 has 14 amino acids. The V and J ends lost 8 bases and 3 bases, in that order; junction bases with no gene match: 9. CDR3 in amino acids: CASSSGTGDYEQYF. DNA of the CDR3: TGTGCCAGCTCCTCCGGGACAGGTGACTACGAGCAGTACTTC.

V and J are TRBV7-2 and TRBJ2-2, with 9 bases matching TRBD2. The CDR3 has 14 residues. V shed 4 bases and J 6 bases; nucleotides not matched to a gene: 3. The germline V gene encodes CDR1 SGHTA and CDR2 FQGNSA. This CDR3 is CASSYRLAAGELFF. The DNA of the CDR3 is TGTGCCAGCAGCTACCGACTAGCGGCCGGGGAGCTGTTTTTT.

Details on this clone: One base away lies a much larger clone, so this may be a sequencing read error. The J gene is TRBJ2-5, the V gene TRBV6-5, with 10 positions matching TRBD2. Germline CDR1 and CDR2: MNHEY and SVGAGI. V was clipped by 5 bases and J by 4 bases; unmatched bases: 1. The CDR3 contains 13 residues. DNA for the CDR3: TGTGCCAGCAGTCTAGCGGGAGTAGAGACCCAGTACTTC. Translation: CASSLAGVETQYF.

In DNA, the CDR3 is TGCGCCAGCAGCTTGGTCGGTCTACAGGGCGTAAATACGCAGTATTTT. The encoded protein is CASSLVGLQGVNTQYF. This chain connects TRBV5-1 to TRBJ2-3, with D perhaps TRBD1 (6 bases). The V gene's germline CDR1 is SGHRS and CDR2 YFSETQ. This CDR3 has 16 residues. Trimming pared 0 bases from V and 7 bases from J, leaving 18 bases between.